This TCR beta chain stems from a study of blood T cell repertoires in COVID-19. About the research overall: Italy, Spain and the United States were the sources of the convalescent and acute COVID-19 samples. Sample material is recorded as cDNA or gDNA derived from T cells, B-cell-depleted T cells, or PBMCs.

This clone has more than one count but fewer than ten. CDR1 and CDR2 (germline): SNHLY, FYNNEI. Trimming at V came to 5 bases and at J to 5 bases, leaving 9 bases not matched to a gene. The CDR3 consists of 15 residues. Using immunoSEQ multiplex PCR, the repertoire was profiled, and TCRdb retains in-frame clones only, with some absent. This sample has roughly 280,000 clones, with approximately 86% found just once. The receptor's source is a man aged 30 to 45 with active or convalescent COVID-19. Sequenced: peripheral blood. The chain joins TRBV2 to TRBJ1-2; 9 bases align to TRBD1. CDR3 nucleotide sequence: TGTGCCAGCAGTATCCTTACAGGGGGCGCGTATGGCTACACCTTC. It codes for CASSILTGGAYGYTF.